Shown below are 2 T cell receptor beta chains from a single sample sequenced in a study of cytomegalovirus exposure and HLA in healthy donors. Generated by immunoSEQ multiplex PCR, the TCRdb table keeps only in-frame clones and is missing some. The data hold some 170,000 clones, with 86% observed a single time. Sequenced sample: PBMCs. Receptors were obtained from a man aged 25-45 years in good health and CMV-seropositive.

The V gene is TRBV7-8, the J gene TRBJ1-5; no firm D call. Germline V gene sequence: CDR1 SGHVS, CDR2 FQNEAQ. Trimming left V 1 base short and J 6 bases short, with 7 bases between. CDR3 length equals 13 residues. The CDR3 sequence: CASSLEGAQPQHF. CDR3 DNA: TGTGCCAGCAGCTTAGAGGGAGCTCAGCCCCAGCATTTT.

This chain joins TRBV18 and TRBJ2-7; tentatively, D is TRBD1 or TRBD2 (5 bases each). The CDR3 runs to 12 residues. V gave up 6 bases and J gave up 4 bases, with 10 bases separating them. The germline gives CDR1 KGHSH, CDR2 LQKENI. The CDR3 loop reads CASSGGNYEQYF. For the CDR3, the DNA is TGTGCCAGCTCTGGGGGAAATTACGAGCAGTACTTC.